This TCR beta chain was found in a study of shared clonotypes between healthy human individuals. The study's findings and limits: Clonotype sharing levels among donors were expected to vary with sequencing depth.

Profiled with immunoSEQ multiplex PCR; TCRdb holds only in-frame clones, not every one. This sample has about 1 million clones, with approximately 76% found just once. The donors were adults (healthy and HIV-negative) with no recent acute infections or vaccinations. From CD4+ cells came CD45RA+ naive and CD45RA-negative memory subsets. The germline V gene encodes CDR1 SGHTA and CDR2 FQGNSA. CDR3 length: 16 residues. Unmatched junction bases numbered 7, after V lost 5 bases and J lost 1 base. Turning to this clone: Its antigen remains unidentified.

Sequencing was performed on memory CD4+ T cells sorted from blood. Subset here: CD45RA-negative fraction. This chain connects TRBV7-2 to TRBJ2-2; 7 bases fit TRBD2. This TCR was recovered from a man in his late teens or twenties in good health. CDR3 nucleotide sequence: TGTGCCAGCAGCAAAGGGGCTAGCGGGAACACCGGGGAGCTGTTTTTT. Translating gives CASSKGASGNTGELFF.